Listed here are 32 T cell receptor beta chains from one sample, sequenced in a study of Ad26.COV2.S vaccination and SARS-CoV-2 variants (dated by TCRdb to 2020 to 2023). The receptor library was made with the immunoSEQ multiplex PCR assay. What TCRdb holds here is the immuneACCESS table cut down to in-frame rearrangements. Part of the clones is not present; checked against another copy, under half of the missing clones reflect an unresolved V gene, and the others are unexplained. The sample table holds around 100,000 clones, of which less than 85% were seen once. The ten most abundant clones make up 17% of the sample. What this sample's time point label stands for: individuals recovered from natural SARS-CoV-2 infection. The input for sequencing was peripheral blood, taken after recovery from COVID-19. All receptors derive from a human donor who had recovered from COVID-19.

CDR3: CASSQTARANTEAFF. In DNA form, the CDR3 reads TGTGCCAGCAGCCAAACGGCCAGGGCGAACACTGAAGCTTTCTTT. The chain links TRBV3-1 (or the pseudogene TRBV3-2) to TRBJ1-1, with D perhaps matching TRBD1 (5 bases). This CDR3 spans 15 amino acids. The germline V gene has CDR1 LGHDT and CDR2 YNNKEL (reference sequence). V was trimmed by 2 bases and J by 1 base, leaving 11 bases between them.

The rearrangement joins TRBV7-2 to TRBJ2-5; no reliable D call. CDR3 length equals 12 residues. Per germline, CDR1 SGHTA and CDR2 FQGNSA. V lost 5 bases and J lost 2, with 6 bases in between. The CDR3 sequence: CASSIQQETQYF. The CDR3 region has the DNA TGTGCCAGCAGCATTCAGCAAGAGACCCAGTACTTC. Together with reference TRBV7-2 and TRBJ2-5, the CDR3 gives the full variable domain: GAGVSQSPSNKVTEKGKDVELRCDPISGHTALYWYRQSLGQGLEFLIYFQGNSAPDKSGLPSDRFSAERTGGSVSTLTIQRTQQEDSAVYLCASSIQQETQYFGPGTRLLVL.

This chain links TRBV3-1 (or the pseudogene TRBV3-2) with TRBJ1-4; D unresolved. This CDR3 is 13 amino acids long. The ends were cut back, 0 bases at V and 8 bases at J, with 7 bases in the middle. Germline CDR1 reads LGHDT; CDR2 reads YNNKEL (reference sequence). The chain's CDR3 is CASSQERLEKLFF. CDR3 DNA: TGTGCCAGCAGCCAAGAGAGGCTGGAAAAACTGTTTTTT.

The chain couples TRBV5-1 to TRBJ2-3; TRBD2 might be the D (6 bases). Trimming pared 0 bases from V and 2 bases from J, leaving 10 bases between. The CDR3 is 15 residues long. The V gene's germline CDR1 is SGHRS and CDR2 YFSETQ. The CDR3 DNA reads TGCGCCAGCAGCTTGGCCGGAGGGCCCACAGATACGCAGTATTTT. Encoded protein: CASSLAGGPTDTQYF. The whole variable domain, filled in from reference TRBV5-1 and TRBJ2-3, reads KAGVTQTPRYLIKTRGQQVTLSCSPISGHRSVSWYQQTPGQGLQFLFEYFSETQRNKGNFPGRFSGRQFSNSRSEMNVSTLELGDSALYLCASSLAGGPTDTQYFGPGTRLTVL.

This clone has only a few counts. The chain carries TRBV12-1 and TRBJ1-4; the D call of TRBD1 is as the table states it, not checked on the DNA. TRBV12-1 corresponds to a pseudogene. The CDR3 is 12 amino acids. This CDR3 reads CASRSTRKKLFF. CDR3 in DNA: TGTGCCAGCAGATCGACACGAAAAAAACTGTTTTTT.

The rearrangement joins TRBV19 to TRBJ2-5, with D perhaps TRBD1 (6 bases). The ends were cut back, 6 bases at V and 5 bases at J, with 19 bases in the middle. Looked up from germline, CDR1 is LNHDA and CDR2 is SQIVND (reference sequence). CDR3 length: 15 residues. CDR3: CASSARTGNYETQYF. For the CDR3, the DNA is TGTGCCAGTAGCGCCCGAACAGGGAACTACGAGACCCAGTACTTC.

This clone occurred a few times. The chain is built from TRBV7-9 and TRBJ2-2; the match to TRBD2 covers 10 bases. Germline V gives CDR1 SEHNR, CDR2 FQNEAQ (reference sequence). CDR3 length equals 16 residues. Unmatched junction bases numbered 2, after V lost 1 base and J lost 3 bases. DNA of the CDR3: TGTGCCAGCAGCTTAGGGCTAGCGGGGGACACCGGGGAGCTGTTTTTT. This gives the protein CASSLGLAGDTGELFF.

The chain uses TRBV19 and TRBJ1-2; TRBD1 agrees at 8 bases. Trimming at V came to 0 bases and at J to 7 bases, leaving 7 bases not matched to a gene. From germline, CDR1 is LNHDA and CDR2 SQIVND (reference sequence). There are 15 residues in the CDR3. The CDR3 here is CASSIDPETGVGYTF. In nucleotides, the CDR3 is TGTGCCAGTAGTATAGATCCGGAGACAGGGGTTGGCTACACCTTC.

In regard to this clone: This sample includes further DNA sequences coding for the same CDR3. This chain connects TRBV20-1 to TRBJ1-2, with 8 positions matching TRBD1. Germline values: CDR1 DFQATT, CDR2 SNEGSKA (reference sequence). J gave up 6 bases and V 3 bases, and 0 bases lay outside the gene matches. The CDR3 runs 11 residues. Here the CDR3 DNA reads TGCAGTGCTAGGACAGGGGATGGCTACACCTTC. Its protein is CSARTGDGYTF.

This clone occurred a few times. The V call is TRBV6-5, the J call TRBJ2-5; TRBD2 might be the D (6 bases). The CDR3 loop spans 15 amino acids. The ends were cut back, 4 bases at V and 1 base at J, with 13 bases in the middle. Germline CDR1 MNHEY, CDR2 SVGAGI. CDR3 protein: CASSLIPGAQETQYF. For the CDR3, the DNA is TGTGCCAGCAGTTTAATACCGGGAGCCCAAGAGACCCAGTACTTC.

This clone was seen only a few times. The chain is built from TRBV30 and TRBJ1-1, with D possibly matching TRBD1 (5 bases). Germline CDR1 reads GTSNPN; CDR2 reads SVGIG (reference sequence). V was trimmed by 5 bases and J by 1 base, leaving 8 bases between them. The CDR3 covers 12 residues. This CDR3 reads CAWGDGNTEAFF. In nucleotides, the CDR3 is TGTGCCTGGGGGGACGGGAACACTGAAGCTTTCTTT.

The gene calls are TRBV30 and TRBJ1-2; TRBD1 agrees at 10 bases. CDR3 length equals 13 residues. V lost 2 bases to trimming and J lost 8 bases; unmatched junction nucleotides: 5. In germline, CDR1 is GTSNPN, CDR2 SVGIG (reference sequence). The CDR3 region has the DNA TGTGCCTGGAGTTGGGGACAGGGGTACGGCTACACCTTC. This sequence encodes CAWSWGQGYGYTF.

V and J are TRBV6-1 and TRBJ1-2; the D gene is possibly TRBD1 (5 bases). Germline lookup yields CDR1 MNHNS and CDR2 SASEGT. The CDR3 has 13 amino acids. V lost 2 bases to trimming and J lost 8 bases, with 12 bases between them. The DNA of the CDR3 is TGTGCCAGCAGTGAATCGGGACGTGGCGGCTACACCTTC. Encoded protein: CASSESGRGGYTF.

This chain uses TRBV30 with TRBJ1-1; D is possibly TRBD1 (6 bases). With 1 base removed from V and 7 bases from J, the gap between germline ends came to 10 bases. In germline, CDR1 is GTSNPN, CDR2 SVGIG (reference sequence). CDR3 length: 12 residues. CDR3 region: CAWSDGRGEAFF. CDR3 DNA sequence: TGTGCCTGGAGTGACGGCAGGGGTGAAGCTTTCTTT. The full variable domain, rest sourced from reference TRBV30 and TRBJ1-1, is SQTIHQWPATLVQPVGSPLSLECTVEGTSNPNLYWYRQAAGRGLQLLFYSVGIGQISSEVPQNLSASRPQDRQFILSSKKLLLSDSGFYLCAWSDGRGEAFFGQGTRLTVV.

The genes are TRBV5-6 and TRBJ2-7; D unresolved. The germline gives CDR1 SGHDT, CDR2 YYEEEE. V lost 1 base and J 0 bases, leaving 14 bases between the germline ends. The CDR3 loop spans 16 amino acids. The CDR3 bases are TGTGCCAGCAGCTTGTTCGGCACCGACGGCTCCTACGAGCAGTACTTC. Translated: CASSLFGTDGSYEQYF.

With respect to this clone: Germline is not matched at one junction end, which may reflect a read error. V is TRBV29-1 and J is TRBJ2-2, with a tentative D call TRBD2 (6 bases). The CDR3 extends over 15 amino acids. Germline-derived CDR1 and CDR2 are SQVTM and ANQGSEA. CDR3 sequence (DNA): TGCAGCGCCAGCCCGGGGGTAGGGAACAGCGGGGAGCTGTTTTTT. Translating gives CSASPGVGNSGELFF.

This clone was detected only a few times. The chain has TRBV30 and TRBJ2-2; perhaps TRBD2 as D (5 bases). The CDR3 consists of 15 residues. Trimming shortened V by 6 bases and J by 0 bases, and 14 bases separated the two germline ends. CDR1 is GTSNPN, CDR2 SVGIG, per germline (reference sequence). CDR3 sequence reads: CACVLDGPNTGELFF. The CDR3, as DNA: TGTGCCTGCGTACTAGACGGTCCGAACACCGGGGAGCTGTTTTTT.

V usage is TRBV2 and J usage is TRBJ1-2; D gene unclear. Germline V gene lookup returns CDR1 SNHLY and CDR2 FYNNEI. The CDR3 length is 13 residues. V lost 6 bases to trimming and J lost 2 bases, with 10 bases between them. CDR3 sequence: CASRQTENYGYTF. Written as DNA, the CDR3 is TGTGCCAGCAGGCAGACGGAGAACTATGGCTACACCTTC. Full variable domain (outside the CDR3, taken from reference TRBV2 and TRBJ1-2): EPEVTQTPSHQVTQMGQEVILRCVPISNHLYFYWYRQILGQKVEFLVSFYNNEISEKSEIFDDQFSVERPDGSNFTLKIRSTKLEDSAMYFCASRQTENYGYTFGSGTRLTVV.

This chain links TRBV7-2 with TRBJ2-7, with D possibly being TRBD2 (5 bases). The ends were cut back, 5 bases at V and 0 bases at J, with 11 bases in the middle. CDR3 length equals 14 residues. Germline assignment: CDR1 SGHTA and CDR2 FQGNSA. The CDR3 here is CASSIGLFSYEQYF. The CDR3 nucleotides read TGTGCCAGCAGCATAGGACTCTTCTCCTACGAGCAGTACTTC.

This rearrangement joins TRBV6-5 to TRBJ1-6; D is undetermined. There are 15 residues in the CDR3. V gave up 11 bases and J gave up 7 bases, with 21 bases separating them. CDR1 is MNHEY and CDR2 is SVGAGI in the germline V gene. CDR3 in DNA: TGTGCCTGCATGAGCCGAGTCACGGGGAATTCACCCCTCCACTTT. Translating gives CACMSRVTGNSPLHF.

V usage is TRBV3-1 (or the pseudogene TRBV3-2) and J usage is TRBJ2-7; tentatively, D is TRBD1 (6 bases). The CDR3 totals 14 residues. V lost 4 bases, J lost 11 bases, and 21 bases lay in between. The germline V gene has CDR1 LGHDT and CDR2 YNNKEL (reference sequence). CDR3 region: CASSPSSPGTRKYF. Here the CDR3 DNA reads TGTGCCAGCAGCCCCTCCTCCCCCGGGACACGGAAGTACTTC.

The chain combines TRBV7-9 with TRBJ2-3; D gene uncertain. Per the germline V gene, CDR1 is SEHNR and CDR2 is FQNEAQ (reference sequence). The germline V and J ends were trimmed by 1 base and 5 bases, with 10 bases remaining between them. CDR3 length equals 14 residues. CDR3 DNA: TGTGCCAGCAGCTTAGATCAAGTAGGAGATACGCAGTATTTT. Protein product: CASSLDQVGDTQYF.

The J gene is TRBJ2-5, the V gene TRBV10-1; D is ambiguous. The germline V gene encodes CDR1 WNHNN and CDR2 SYGVQD (reference sequence). V dropped 6 bases and J dropped 5 bases, with 13 bases sitting between them. This CDR3 spans 13 amino acids. The CDR3 protein is CASSPRVVETQYF. The CDR3 region has the DNA TGCGCCAGCAGCCCCCGAGTCGTGGAGACCCAGTACTTC.

The chain employs TRBV9 and TRBJ2-3; the D gene is possibly TRBD1 (5 bases). The CDR3 runs to 15 residues. The germline CDR1 and CDR2 sequences are SGDLS and YYNGEE. Trimming took off 0 bases at V and 4 bases at J, with 12 bases between the two ends. In DNA, the CDR3 is TGTGCCAGCAGCGTAGTAGGGGCTGGGGCAGATACGCAGTATTTT. The encoded protein is CASSVVGAGADTQYF.

The chain combines TRBV12-3 or TRBV12-4 with TRBJ1-2; D remains ambiguous. The V gene lost 5 bases and the J gene lost 7 bases, with 8 bases spanning the gap. CDR3 length: 11 amino acids. The CDR3 nucleotides read TGTGCCAGCAGTCTACCAGCTGGCTACACCTTC. Translated, it gives CASSLPAGYTF.

The chain joins TRBV5-6 to TRBJ1-3, with a tentative D call TRBD1 (6 bases). In germline, CDR1 is SGHDT, CDR2 YYEEEE. Trimming took 4 bases from V and 0 from J, leaving 11 bases between them. This CDR3 region has 15 residues. CDR3 bases: TGTGCCAGCAGCACTACAGGGTACTCTGGAAACACCATATATTTT. It specifies CASSTTGYSGNTIYF.

This sequence joins TRBV29-1 and TRBJ2-3; D is ambiguous. The CDR3 is 13 residues long. Germline CDR1 and CDR2: SQVTM and ANQGSEA. Trimming removed 6 bases from V and 1 base from J, with 11 bases in between. The CDR3 DNA reads as TGCAGCGTCTTAGGACCTGGCACAGATACGCAGTATTTT. Its translation: CSVLGPGTDTQYF.

The chain uses TRBV30 and TRBJ1-2; 9 bases are shared with TRBD1. V was pared by 7 bases and J by 7 bases, with 7 bases of the junction left unmatched. Per germline, CDR1 GTSNPN and CDR2 SVGIG (reference sequence). The CDR3 extends over 12 amino acids. The CDR3 loop is CALGQGGPGYTF. The CDR3 nucleotides are TGTGCCTTGGGACAGGGCGGGCCTGGCTACACCTTC.

This chain links TRBV3-1 (or the pseudogene TRBV3-2) with TRBJ1-5; D not certain. The CDR3 extends over 14 amino acids. V dropped 0 bases and J dropped 7 bases, with 10 bases sitting between them. CDR1 and CDR2 from the germline V gene are LGHDT and YNNKEL (reference sequence). Here the CDR3 reads CASSQDSGYQPQHF. The CDR3 coding sequence is TGTGCCAGCAGCCAAGATTCGGGTTACCAGCCCCAGCATTTT.

This clone was seen a single time. The chain carries TRBV9 and TRBJ2-1; possibly TRBD2 for D (6 bases). The V end lost 3 bases, the J end lost 1 base, and 11 bases lay between the germline ends. CDR3 size: 15 residues. Germline V lookup: CDR1 SGDLS, CDR2 YYNGEE. The DNA for the CDR3 is TGTGCCAGCAGCGCCACACGGGGGTCCTACAATGAGCAGTTCTTC. Translated: CASSATRGSYNEQFF.

The chain couples TRBV6-6 to TRBJ2-5; D may match TRBD1 or TRBD2 (5 bases each). CDR3 length: 13 residues. Per germline, CDR1 MNHNY and CDR2 SVGAGI (reference sequence). V lost 0 bases to trimming and J lost 9 bases, with 11 bases between them. Here the CDR3 reads CASSYSGERAQYF. CDR3 nucleotide sequence: TGTGCCAGCAGTTACTCGGGGGAAAGAGCCCAGTACTTC.

The chain uses TRBV28 and TRBJ1-3; D gene uncertain. This CDR3 has 11 amino acids. From germline, CDR1 is MDHEN and CDR2 SYDVKM. Trimming removed 10 bases from V and 3 bases from J, with 7 bases in between. CDR3 protein: CATNIGNTIYF. Here the CDR3 DNA reads TGTGCCACCAACATTGGAAACACCATATATTTT.